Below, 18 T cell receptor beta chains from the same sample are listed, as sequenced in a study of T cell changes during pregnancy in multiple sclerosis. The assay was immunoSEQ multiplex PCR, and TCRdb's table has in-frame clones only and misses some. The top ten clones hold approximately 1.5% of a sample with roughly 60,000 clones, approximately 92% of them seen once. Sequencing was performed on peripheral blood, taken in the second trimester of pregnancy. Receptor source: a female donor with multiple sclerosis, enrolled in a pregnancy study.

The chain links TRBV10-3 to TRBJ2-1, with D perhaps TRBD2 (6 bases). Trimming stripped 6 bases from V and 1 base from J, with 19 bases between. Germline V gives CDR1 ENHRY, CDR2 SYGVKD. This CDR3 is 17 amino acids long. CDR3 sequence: CAIRGSRGGESYNEQFF. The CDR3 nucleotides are TGTGCCATCAGGGGGTCTCGGGGAGGTGAATCCTACAATGAGCAGTTCTTC.

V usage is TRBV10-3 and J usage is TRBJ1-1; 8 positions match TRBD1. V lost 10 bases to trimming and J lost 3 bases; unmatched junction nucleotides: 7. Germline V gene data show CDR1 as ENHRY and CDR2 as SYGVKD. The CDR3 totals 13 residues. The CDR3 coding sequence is TGTGCCACCCACAGGGGGTCGGACACTGAAGCTTTCTTT. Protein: CATHRGSDTEAFF.

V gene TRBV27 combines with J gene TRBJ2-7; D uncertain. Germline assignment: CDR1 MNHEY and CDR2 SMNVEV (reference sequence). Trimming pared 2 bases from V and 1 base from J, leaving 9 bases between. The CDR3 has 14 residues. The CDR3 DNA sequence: TGTGCCAGCAGTTTACGCGGAATATCCTACGAGCAGTACTTC. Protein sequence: CASSLRGISYEQYF.

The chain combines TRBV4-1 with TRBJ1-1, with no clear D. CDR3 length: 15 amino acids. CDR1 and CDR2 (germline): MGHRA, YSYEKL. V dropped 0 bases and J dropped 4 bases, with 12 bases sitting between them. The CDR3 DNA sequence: TGCGCCAGCAGCCAAGATTTCACAGATTTCACTGAAGCTTTCTTT. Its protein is CASSQDFTDFTEAFF.

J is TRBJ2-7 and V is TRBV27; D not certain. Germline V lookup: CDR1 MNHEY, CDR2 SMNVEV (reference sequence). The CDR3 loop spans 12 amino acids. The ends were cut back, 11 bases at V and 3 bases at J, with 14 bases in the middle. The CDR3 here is CAAGLAIYEQYF. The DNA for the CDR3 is TGTGCCGCTGGTTTGGCAATCTACGAGCAGTACTTC.

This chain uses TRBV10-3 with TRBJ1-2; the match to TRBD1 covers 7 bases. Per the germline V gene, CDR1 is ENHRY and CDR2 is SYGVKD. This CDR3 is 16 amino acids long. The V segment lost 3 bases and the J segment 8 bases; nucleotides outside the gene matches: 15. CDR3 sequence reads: CAISDANGQALDGYTF. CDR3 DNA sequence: TGTGCCATCAGTGACGCCAACGGACAGGCCTTGGACGGCTACACCTTC.

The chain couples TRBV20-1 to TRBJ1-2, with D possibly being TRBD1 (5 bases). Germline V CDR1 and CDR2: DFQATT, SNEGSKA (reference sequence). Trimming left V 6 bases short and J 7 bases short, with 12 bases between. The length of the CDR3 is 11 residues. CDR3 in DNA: TGCAGTGCGCCTAGGGGTCGTGGCTACACCTTC. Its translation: CSAPRGRGYTF.

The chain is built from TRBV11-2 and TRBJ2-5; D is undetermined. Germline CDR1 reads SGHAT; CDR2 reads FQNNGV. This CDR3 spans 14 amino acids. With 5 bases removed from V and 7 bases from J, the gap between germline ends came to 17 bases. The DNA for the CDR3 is TGTGCCAGCAGCCTCCGTGTGCCGGTTGGGACCCAGTACTTC. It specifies CASSLRVPVGTQYF.

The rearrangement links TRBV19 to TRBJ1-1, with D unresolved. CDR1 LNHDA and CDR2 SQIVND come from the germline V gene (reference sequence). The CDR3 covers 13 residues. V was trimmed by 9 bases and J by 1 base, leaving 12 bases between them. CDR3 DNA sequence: TGTGCCAGCCGTCGGGAGAGGAACACTGAAGCTTTCTTT. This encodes CASRRERNTEAFF. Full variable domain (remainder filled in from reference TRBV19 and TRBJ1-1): DGGITQSPKYLFRKEGQNVTLSCEQNLNHDAMYWYRQDPGQGLRLIYYSQIVNDFQKGDIAEGYSVSREKKESFPLTVTSAQKNPTAFYLCASRRERNTEAFFGQGTRLTVV.

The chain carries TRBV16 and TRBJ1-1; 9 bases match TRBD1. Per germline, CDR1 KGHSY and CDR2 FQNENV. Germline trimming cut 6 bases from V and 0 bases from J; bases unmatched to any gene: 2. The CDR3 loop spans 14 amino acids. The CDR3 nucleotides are TGTGCCAGCAGACGGGACAGGGTGAACACTGAAGCTTTCTTT. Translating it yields CASRRDRVNTEAFF.

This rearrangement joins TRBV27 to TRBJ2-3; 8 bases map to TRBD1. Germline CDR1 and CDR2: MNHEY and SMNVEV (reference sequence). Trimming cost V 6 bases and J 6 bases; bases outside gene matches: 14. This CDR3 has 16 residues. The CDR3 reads CASSSGTGSFVDTQYF. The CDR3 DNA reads TGTGCCAGCAGCTCTGGGACAGGATCCTTCGTGGATACGCAGTATTTT.

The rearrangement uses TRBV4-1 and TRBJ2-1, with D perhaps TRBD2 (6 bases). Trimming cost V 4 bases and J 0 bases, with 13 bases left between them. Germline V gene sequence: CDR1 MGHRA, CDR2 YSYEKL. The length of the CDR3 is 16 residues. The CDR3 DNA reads TGCGCCAGCAGCCCCAGGGCGGGGAGCTCCTACAATGAGCAGTTCTTC. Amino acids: CASSPRAGSSYNEQFF.

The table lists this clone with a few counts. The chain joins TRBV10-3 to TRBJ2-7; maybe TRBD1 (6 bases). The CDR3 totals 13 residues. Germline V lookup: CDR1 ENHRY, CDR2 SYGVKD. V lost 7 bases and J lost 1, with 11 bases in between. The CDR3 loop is CAITSDRSYEQYF. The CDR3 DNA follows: TGTGCCATCACGTCTGACAGGTCCTACGAGCAGTACTTC.

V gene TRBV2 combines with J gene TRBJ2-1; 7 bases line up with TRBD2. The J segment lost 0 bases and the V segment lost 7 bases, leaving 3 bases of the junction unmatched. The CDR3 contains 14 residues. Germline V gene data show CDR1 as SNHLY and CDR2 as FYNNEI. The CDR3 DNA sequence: TGTGCCAGCACAGCGGGATTCTCCTACAATGAGCAGTTCTTC. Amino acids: CASTAGFSYNEQFF.

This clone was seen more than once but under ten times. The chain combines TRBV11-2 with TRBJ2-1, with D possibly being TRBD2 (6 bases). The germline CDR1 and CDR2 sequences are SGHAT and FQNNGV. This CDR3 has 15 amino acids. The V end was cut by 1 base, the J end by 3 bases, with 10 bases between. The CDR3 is CASSLVSSDYNEQFF. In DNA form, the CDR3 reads TGTGCCAGCAGCTTAGTGTCTAGCGACTACAATGAGCAGTTCTTC. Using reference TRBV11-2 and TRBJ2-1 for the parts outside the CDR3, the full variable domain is EAGVAQSPRYKIIEKRQSVAFWCNPISGHATLYWYQQILGQGPKLLIQFQNNGVVDDSQLPKDRFSAERLKGVDSTLKIQPAKLEDSAVYLCASSLVSSDYNEQFFGPGTRLTVL.

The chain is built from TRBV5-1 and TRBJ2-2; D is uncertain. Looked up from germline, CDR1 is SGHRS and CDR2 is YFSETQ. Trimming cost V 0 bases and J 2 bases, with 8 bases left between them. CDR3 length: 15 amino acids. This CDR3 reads CASSLGRFNTGELFF. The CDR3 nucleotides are TGCGCCAGCAGCTTGGGGCGGTTCAACACCGGGGAGCTGTTTTTT.

The DNA for the CDR3 is TGTGCCAGCAGTCAGACAGGGAAGGGGGAGCTGTTTTTT. Translated: CASSQTGKGELFF. The chain employs TRBV2 and TRBJ2-2, with 7 bases aligning to TRBD1. Trimming cost V 5 bases and J 8 bases; bases outside gene matches: 5. Germline assignment: CDR1 SNHLY and CDR2 FYNNEI. The CDR3 has 13 residues. Full variable domain (rest looked up from reference TRBV2 and TRBJ2-2): EPEVTQTPSHQVTQMGQEVILRCVPISNHLYFYWYRQILGQKVEFLVSFYNNEISEKSEIFDDQFSVERPDGSNFTLKIRSTKLEDSAMYFCASSQTGKGELFFGEGSRLTVL.

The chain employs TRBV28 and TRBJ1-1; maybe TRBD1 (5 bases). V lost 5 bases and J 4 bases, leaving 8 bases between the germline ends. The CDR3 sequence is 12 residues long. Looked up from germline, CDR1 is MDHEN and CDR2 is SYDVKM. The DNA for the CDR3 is TGTGCCAGCAGTCCAGGGTTCACTGAAGCTTTCTTT. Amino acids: CASSPGFTEAFF.